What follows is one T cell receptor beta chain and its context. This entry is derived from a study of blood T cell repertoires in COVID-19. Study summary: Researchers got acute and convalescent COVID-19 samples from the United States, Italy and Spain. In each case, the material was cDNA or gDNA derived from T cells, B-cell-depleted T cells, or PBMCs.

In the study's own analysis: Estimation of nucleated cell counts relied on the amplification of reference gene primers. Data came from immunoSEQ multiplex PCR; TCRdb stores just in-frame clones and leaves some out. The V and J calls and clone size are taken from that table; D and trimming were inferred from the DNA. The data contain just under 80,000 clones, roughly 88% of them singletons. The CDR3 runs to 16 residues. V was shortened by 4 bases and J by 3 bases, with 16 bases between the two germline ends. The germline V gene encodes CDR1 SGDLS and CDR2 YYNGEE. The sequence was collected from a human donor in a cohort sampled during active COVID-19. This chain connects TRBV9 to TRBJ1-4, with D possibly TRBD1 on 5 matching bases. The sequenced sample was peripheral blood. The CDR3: CASSPSGGTANEKLFF. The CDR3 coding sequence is TGTGCCAGCAGCCCCTCCGGAGGGACGGCTAATGAAAAACTGTTTTTT.